The present T cell receptor (beta chain) was sequenced within a study of blood T cell repertoires in COVID-19. Study summary: From T cells, B-cell-depleted T cells, or PBMCs came the material, which was cDNA or gDNA.

J lost 9 bases, V lost 7 bases, and 12 bases had no gene match. In germline, CDR1 is MDHEN, CDR2 SYDVKM. The CDR3 covers 15 residues. Original analysis: By means of reference gene primer amplification, nucleated cell counts were estimated. Sequencing used immunoSEQ multiplex PCR; TCRdb keeps in-frame clones, though not all of them. V and J calls plus clone size are reproduced from that table; the DNA served to infer D and trimming. The data show about 61,000 clones, around 82% seen once. This clone was found once. This chain uses TRBV28 with TRBJ2-7; 13 bases are shared with TRBD2. This clonotype originated in a man aged 80 or over with active or convalescent COVID-19. Sequenced material: peripheral blood. CDR3 amino acids: CASTTPGLAGVRQYF. CDR3 DNA sequence: TGTGCCAGCACCACCCCAGGACTAGCGGGGGTGAGGCAGTACTTC.